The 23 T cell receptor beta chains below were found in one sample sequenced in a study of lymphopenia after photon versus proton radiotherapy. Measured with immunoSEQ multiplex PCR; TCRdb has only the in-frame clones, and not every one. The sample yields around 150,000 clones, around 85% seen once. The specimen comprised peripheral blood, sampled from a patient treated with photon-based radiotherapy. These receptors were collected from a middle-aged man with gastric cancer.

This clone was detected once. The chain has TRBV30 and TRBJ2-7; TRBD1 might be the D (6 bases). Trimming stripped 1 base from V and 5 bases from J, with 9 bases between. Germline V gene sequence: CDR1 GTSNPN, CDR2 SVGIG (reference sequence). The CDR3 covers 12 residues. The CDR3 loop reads CAWSGAGDEQYF. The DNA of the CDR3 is TGTGCCTGGAGTGGGGCAGGGGACGAGCAGTACTTC.

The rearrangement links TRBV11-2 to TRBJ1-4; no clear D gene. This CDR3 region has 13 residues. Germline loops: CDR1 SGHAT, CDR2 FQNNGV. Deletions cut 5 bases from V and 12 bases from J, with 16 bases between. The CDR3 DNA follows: TGTGCCAGCAGCCAAGACCGTCCTACACAACTGTTTTTT. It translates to CASSQDRPTQLFF.

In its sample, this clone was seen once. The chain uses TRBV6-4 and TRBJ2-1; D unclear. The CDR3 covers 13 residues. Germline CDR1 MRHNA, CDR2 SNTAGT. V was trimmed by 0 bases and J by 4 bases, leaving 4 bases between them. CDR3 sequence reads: CASSDSVYNEQFF. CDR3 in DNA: TGTGCCAGCAGTGACTCGGTGTACAATGAGCAGTTCTTC.

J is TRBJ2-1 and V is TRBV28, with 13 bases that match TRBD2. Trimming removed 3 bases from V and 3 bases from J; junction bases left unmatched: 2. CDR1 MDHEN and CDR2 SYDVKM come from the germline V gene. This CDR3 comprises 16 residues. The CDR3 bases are TGTGCCAGCAGTTTCGGGACTAGCGGGATCTACAATGAGCAGTTCTTC. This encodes CASSFGTSGIYNEQFF.

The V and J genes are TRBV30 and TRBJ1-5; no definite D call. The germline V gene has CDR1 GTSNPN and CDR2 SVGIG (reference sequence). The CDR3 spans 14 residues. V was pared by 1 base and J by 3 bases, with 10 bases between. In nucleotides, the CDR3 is TGTGCCTGGAGTGCACCCGGGAACAATCAGCCCCAGCATTTT. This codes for CAWSAPGNNQPQHF.

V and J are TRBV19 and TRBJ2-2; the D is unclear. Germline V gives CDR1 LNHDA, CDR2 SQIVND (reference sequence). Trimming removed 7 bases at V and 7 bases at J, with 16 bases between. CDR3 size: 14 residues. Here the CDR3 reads CASTNSLAGGELFF. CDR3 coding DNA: TGTGCCAGTACCAACTCACTCGCCGGCGGGGAGCTGTTTTTT.

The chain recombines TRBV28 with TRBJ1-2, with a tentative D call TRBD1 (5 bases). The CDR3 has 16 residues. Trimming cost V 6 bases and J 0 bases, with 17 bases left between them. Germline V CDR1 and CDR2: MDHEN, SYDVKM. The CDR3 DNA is TGTGCCAGCAGGCCCCAGGGTGGGGGGACTAACTATGGCTACACCTTC. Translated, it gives CASRPQGGGTNYGYTF.

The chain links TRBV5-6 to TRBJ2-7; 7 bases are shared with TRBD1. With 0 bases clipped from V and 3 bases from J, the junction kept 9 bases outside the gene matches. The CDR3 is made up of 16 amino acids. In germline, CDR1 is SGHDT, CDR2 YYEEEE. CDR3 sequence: CASSLALQGYNYEQYF. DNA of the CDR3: TGTGCCAGCAGCTTGGCCCTACAGGGGTACAACTACGAGCAGTACTTC.

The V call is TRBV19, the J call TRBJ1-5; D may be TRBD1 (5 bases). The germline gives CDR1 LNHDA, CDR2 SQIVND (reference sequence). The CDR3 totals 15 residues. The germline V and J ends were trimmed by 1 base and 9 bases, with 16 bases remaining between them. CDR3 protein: CASSIAGGRGRPQHF. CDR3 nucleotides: TGTGCCAGTAGTATAGCCGGGGGACGGGGACGGCCCCAGCATTTT.

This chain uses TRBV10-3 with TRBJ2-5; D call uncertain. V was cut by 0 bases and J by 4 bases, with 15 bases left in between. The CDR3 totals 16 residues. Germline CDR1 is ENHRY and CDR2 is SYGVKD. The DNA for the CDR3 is TGTGCCATCAGTGAGTCTGCCGGTTTGGCGCGAGAGACCCAGTACTTC. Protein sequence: CAISESAGLARETQYF.

CDR3 nucleotide sequence: TGTGCCAGCAGGATAACGACACCTCCTTTCGACGACACCTTC. This translates into CASRITTPPFDDTF. The chain combines TRBV6-1 with TRBJ1-2; D unresolved. This CDR3 region has 14 residues. Trimming left V 6 bases short and J 12 bases short, with 23 bases between. Germline V CDR1 and CDR2: MNHNS, SASEGT.

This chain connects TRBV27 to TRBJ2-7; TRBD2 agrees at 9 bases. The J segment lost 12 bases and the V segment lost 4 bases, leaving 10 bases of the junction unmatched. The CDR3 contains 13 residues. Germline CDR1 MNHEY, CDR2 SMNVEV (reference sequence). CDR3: CASSSSYSGRPYF. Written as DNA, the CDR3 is TGTGCCAGCAGTTCCTCATATAGCGGGAGACCGTACTTC.

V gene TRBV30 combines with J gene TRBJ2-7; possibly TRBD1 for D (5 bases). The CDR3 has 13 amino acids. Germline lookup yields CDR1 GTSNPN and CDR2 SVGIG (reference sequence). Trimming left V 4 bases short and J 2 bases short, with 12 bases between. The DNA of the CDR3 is TGTGCCTGGACAACAGGCCAGACCTACGAGCAGTACTTC. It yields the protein CAWTTGQTYEQYF.

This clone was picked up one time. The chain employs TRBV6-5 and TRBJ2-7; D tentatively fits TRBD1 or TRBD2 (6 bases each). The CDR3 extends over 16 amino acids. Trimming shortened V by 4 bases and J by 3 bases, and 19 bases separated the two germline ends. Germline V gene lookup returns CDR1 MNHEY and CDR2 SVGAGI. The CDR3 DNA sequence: TGTGCCAGCAGTTGGGGGCTGCCTGGGGGAGGCTACGAGCAGTACTTC. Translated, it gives CASSWGLPGGGYEQYF.

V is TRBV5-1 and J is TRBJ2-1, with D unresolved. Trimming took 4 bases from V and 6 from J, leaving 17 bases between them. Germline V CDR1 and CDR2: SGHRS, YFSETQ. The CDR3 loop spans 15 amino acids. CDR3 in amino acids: CASSPPGLDINEQFF. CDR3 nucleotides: TGCGCCAGCAGCCCCCCGGGCCTAGACATCAATGAGCAGTTCTTC.

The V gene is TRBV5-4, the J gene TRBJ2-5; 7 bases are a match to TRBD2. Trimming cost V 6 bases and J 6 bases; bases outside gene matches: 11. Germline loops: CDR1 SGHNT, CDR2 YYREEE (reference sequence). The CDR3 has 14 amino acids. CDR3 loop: CASTLTRESQTQYF. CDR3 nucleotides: TGTGCCAGCACCCTGACGCGGGAGAGTCAGACCCAGTACTTC.

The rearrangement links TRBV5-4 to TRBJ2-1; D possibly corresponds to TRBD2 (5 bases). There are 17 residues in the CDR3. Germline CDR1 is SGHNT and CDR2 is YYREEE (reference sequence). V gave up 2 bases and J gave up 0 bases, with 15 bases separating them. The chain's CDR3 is CASSFGSWPDSYNEQFF. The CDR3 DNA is TGTGCCAGCAGCTTTGGGAGTTGGCCAGACTCCTACAATGAGCAGTTCTTC.

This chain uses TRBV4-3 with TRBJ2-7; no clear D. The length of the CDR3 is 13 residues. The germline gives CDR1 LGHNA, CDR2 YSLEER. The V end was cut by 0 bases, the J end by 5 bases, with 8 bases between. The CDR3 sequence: CASSQDGGNEQYF. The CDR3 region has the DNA TGCGCCAGCAGCCAAGACGGCGGTAACGAGCAGTACTTC.

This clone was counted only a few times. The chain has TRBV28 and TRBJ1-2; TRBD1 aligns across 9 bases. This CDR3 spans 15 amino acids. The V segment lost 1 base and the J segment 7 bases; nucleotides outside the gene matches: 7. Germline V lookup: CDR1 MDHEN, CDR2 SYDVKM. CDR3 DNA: TGTGCCAGCAGTTTATTCCACAGGGGGCAGGGTGGCTACACCTTC. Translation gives CASSLFHRGQGGYTF.

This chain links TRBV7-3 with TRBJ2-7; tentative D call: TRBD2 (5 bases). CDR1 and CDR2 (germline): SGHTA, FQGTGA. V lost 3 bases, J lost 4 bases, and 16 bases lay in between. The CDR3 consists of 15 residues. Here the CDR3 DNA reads TGTGCCAGCAGCTTGGATCTAGCCCAATCGTACGAGCAGTACTTC. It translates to CASSLDLAQSYEQYF.

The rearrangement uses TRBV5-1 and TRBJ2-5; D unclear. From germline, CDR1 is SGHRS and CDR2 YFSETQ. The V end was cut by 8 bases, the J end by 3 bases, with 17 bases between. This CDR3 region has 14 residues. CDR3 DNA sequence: TGCGCCAGTTTTGACCCGTCCGGCGAAGAGACCCAGTACTTC. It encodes CASFDPSGEETQYF.

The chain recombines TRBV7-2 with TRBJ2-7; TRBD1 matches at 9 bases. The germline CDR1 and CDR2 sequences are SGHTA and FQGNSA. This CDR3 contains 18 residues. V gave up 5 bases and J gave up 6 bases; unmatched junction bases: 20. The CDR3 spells CASSPRDRDLLRGSEQYF. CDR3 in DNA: TGTGCCAGCAGCCCGAGGGACAGGGACCTACTCCGGGGGAGCGAGCAGTACTTC. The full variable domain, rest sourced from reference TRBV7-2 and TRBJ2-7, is GAGVSQSPSNKVTEKGKDVELRCDPISGHTALYWYRQSLGQGLEFLIYFQGNSAPDKSGLPSDRFSAERTGGSVSTLTIQRTQQEDSAVYLCASSPRDRDLLRGSEQYFGPGTRLTVT.

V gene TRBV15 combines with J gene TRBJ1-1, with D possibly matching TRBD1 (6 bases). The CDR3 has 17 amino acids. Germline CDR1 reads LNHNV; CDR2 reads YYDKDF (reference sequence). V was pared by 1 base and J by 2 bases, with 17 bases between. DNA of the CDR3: TGTGCCACCAGCAGAGTGGGGACATCGGGGTTAAACACTGAAGCTTTCTTT. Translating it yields CATSRVGTSGLNTEAFF.